The 18 T cell receptor beta chains below come from one sample, sequenced in a study of identical twins. Each CDR3 protein is one row after TCRdb ran MiXCR on the 5' RACE reads. The sample includes fewer than 900,000 distinct CDR3 sequences, roughly 18% seen only once; the top ten take 10% to 15%. This sample also appeared in a second study, on T cells expressing NK-cell markers.

The specimen was PBMCs. These receptors were taken from a woman between 18 and 29 years old in good health.

A few counts support this clonotype. The chain employs TRBV20-1 and TRBJ2-5; 8 bases agree with TRBD2. J lost 2 bases, V lost 3 bases, and 8 bases had no gene match. In germline, CDR1 is DFQATT, CDR2 SNEGSKA (reference sequence). The CDR3 length is 15 residues. CDR3 protein: CSARALLADQETQYF. CDR3 nucleotides: TGCAGTGCTAGGGCCCTACTAGCGGATCAAGAGACCCAGTACTTC.

V and J are TRBV6-1 and TRBJ1-2; D call uncertain. Germline V gives CDR1 MNHNS, CDR2 SASEGT. Trimming removed 7 bases at V and 2 bases at J, with 17 bases between. CDR3 length: 15 amino acids. The CDR3 region has the DNA TGTGCCAGCATCTTAACCCGTACAGAGAACTATGGCTACACCTTC. It specifies CASILTRTENYGYTF.

V is TRBV15 and J is TRBJ2-1; possible D gene TRBD1, 5 bases. V shed 0 bases and J shed 4 bases, with 13 bases lying between them. Germline lookup yields CDR1 LNHNV and CDR2 YYDKDF (reference sequence). The CDR3 runs to 16 residues. The CDR3 nucleotides read TGTGCCACCAGCAGAGATAATCGGCCAGGGTACAATGAGCAGTTCTTC. Translation gives CATSRDNRPGYNEQFF.

This sequence joins TRBV5-6 and TRBJ2-5; the D call may be TRBD1 or TRBD2 (5 bases each). The CDR3 loop spans 13 amino acids. V lost 4 bases and J 4 bases, leaving 11 bases between the germline ends. Germline V gene sequence: CDR1 SGHDT, CDR2 YYEEEE. CDR3 sequence (DNA): TGTGCCAGCAGCCCGGTGGGGGTAGAGACCCAGTACTTC. This encodes CASSPVGVETQYF.

V and J are TRBV5-1 and TRBJ2-7; 9 positions agree with TRBD2. This CDR3 contains 15 residues. Unmatched junction bases numbered 7, after V lost 0 bases and J lost 6 bases. CDR1 SGHRS and CDR2 YFSETQ come from the germline V gene. The CDR3 nucleotides read TGCGCCAGCAGCTTGGATTTGCGGGAGGGTCGCGAGCAGTACTTC. Its translation is CASSLDLREGREQYF.

The rearrangement joins TRBV29-1 to TRBJ2-5; 8 bases match TRBD1. The CDR3 is made up of 14 amino acids. Germline V gene lookup returns CDR1 SQVTM and CDR2 ANQGSEA. The junction had 9 bases not matched to a gene; V was cut back by 4 bases and J by 5 bases. The CDR3 region is CSVGPGGSVETQYF. The CDR3 nucleotides are TGCAGCGTTGGTCCAGGGGGCTCGGTGGAGACCCAGTACTTC. The variable domain in full, with the rest retrieved from reference TRBV29-1 and TRBJ2-5, is SAVISQKPSRDICQRGTSLTIQCQVDSQVTMMFWYRQQPGQSLTLIATANQGSEATYESGFVIDKFPISRPNLTFSTLTVSNMSPEDSSIYLCSVGPGGSVETQYFGPGTRLLVL.

This clonotype has more than one count but fewer than ten. The chain combines TRBV5-1 with TRBJ2-7, with D possibly matching TRBD2 (5 bases). Trimming removed 7 bases at V and 5 bases at J, with 16 bases between. Germline CDR1 and CDR2: SGHRS and YFSETQ. The CDR3 covers 13 residues. CDR3 sequence reads: CASHVAGNDEQYF. DNA for the CDR3: TGCGCCAGCCACGTGGCGGGTAACGACGAGCAGTACTTC.

Remarks on this clonotype: Germline is not matched at one junction end, which may reflect a read error. J is TRBJ2-1 and V is TRBV4-3; D is uncertain. The germline V gene has CDR1 LGHNA and CDR2 YSLEER. CDR3 length: 14 residues. The DNA for the CDR3 is TGCGCCAGCAGCCAAGTGGGTGGCTACATTGAGCAGTTCTTC. It yields the protein CASSQVGGYIEQFF.

This clonotype was picked up one time. The rearrangement links TRBV27 to TRBJ2-1; 13 positions agree with TRBD2. This CDR3 is built from 16 residues. Trimming removed 2 bases from V and 8 bases from J; junction bases left unmatched: 6. Germline CDR1 reads MNHEY; CDR2 reads SMNVEV (reference sequence). The CDR3 bases are TGTGCCAGCAGTTTAACACTAGCGGGGGGGCCGGATGAGCAGTTCTTC. Its protein product is CASSLTLAGGPDEQFF.

This clonotype was detected a few times. V and J are TRBV27 and TRBJ2-3; D uncertain. The V end was cut by 1 base, the J end by 2 bases, with 7 bases between. This CDR3 is 14 amino acids long. The germline V gene encodes CDR1 MNHEY and CDR2 SMNVEV (reference sequence). CDR3 DNA sequence: TGTGCCAGCAGTTTATTGACCACCACAGATACGCAGTATTTT. The encoded protein is CASSLLTTTDTQYF.

The chain carries TRBV12-3 or TRBV12-4 and TRBJ2-7; D not resolved. This CDR3 contains 13 residues. The ends were cut back, 3 bases at V and 0 bases at J, with 6 bases in the middle. Here the CDR3 DNA reads TGTGCCAGCAGTTTGTCCACCTCCTACGAGCAGTACTTC. Amino acids: CASSLSTSYEQYF.

This clonotype was observed a handful of times. The genes are TRBV29-1 and TRBJ2-2, with TRBD1 as a possible D gene (6 bases). Trimming stripped 2 bases from V and 5 bases from J, with 12 bases between. This CDR3 comprises 14 residues. The V gene's germline CDR1 is SQVTM and CDR2 ANQGSEA. The DNA of the CDR3 is TGCAGCGTTGAAAGACAGGCCAGAACCGGGGAGCTGTTTTTT. As protein: CSVERQARTGELFF.

The rearrangement joins TRBV20-1 to TRBJ1-5; D gene ambiguous. Germline lookup yields CDR1 DFQATT and CDR2 SNEGSKA (reference sequence). V was trimmed by 3 bases and J by 7 bases, leaving 19 bases between them. The length of the CDR3 is 15 residues. In DNA form, the CDR3 reads TGCAGTGCTAGCCGGACCCCGGGAACGGGCCAGCCCCAGCATTTT. This sequence encodes CSASRTPGTGQPQHF.

This rearrangement joins TRBV2 to TRBJ2-5, with D possibly being TRBD1 or TRBD2 (5 bases each). V gave up 7 bases and J gave up 1 base, with 13 bases separating them. Germline V gene lookup returns CDR1 SNHLY and CDR2 FYNNEI. The CDR3 length is 14 residues. The CDR3 region is CASTFSGTQETQYF. The CDR3 DNA reads TGTGCCAGCACTTTCTCCGGGACCCAAGAGACCCAGTACTTC.

For the CDR3, the DNA is TGTGCCAGCAGGGGGAGACAGGCCGGGGAGCTGTTTTTT. Its translation is CASRGRQAGELFF. The chain combines TRBV12-3 or TRBV12-4 with TRBJ2-2; D may be TRBD1 (6 bases). The CDR3 runs 13 residues. V was clipped by 6 bases and J by 6 bases, with 11 bases between them.

V and J are TRBV6-5 and TRBJ2-7; 9 positions agree with TRBD1. The CDR3 is 15 amino acids. The germline V gene encodes CDR1 MNHEY and CDR2 SVGAGI. The V segment lost 1 base and the J segment 4 bases; nucleotides outside the gene matches: 5. Here the CDR3 reads CASSYWAGQGYEQYF. The CDR3 DNA is TGTGCCAGCAGTTACTGGGCGGGACAGGGTTACGAGCAGTACTTC.

This rearrangement joins TRBV20-1 to TRBJ2-7; TRBD2 matches at 12 bases. Germline CDR1 DFQATT, CDR2 SNEGSKA (reference sequence). The length of the CDR3 is 13 residues. Germline trimming cut 7 bases from V and 0 bases from J; bases unmatched to any gene: 1. The CDR3, as DNA: TGCAGTGGGACTAGCGGGAACTCCTACGAGCAGTACTTC. Encoded protein: CSGTSGNSYEQYF.

V is TRBV5-1 and J is TRBJ2-3, with D maybe TRBD1 (6 bases). The V and J ends lost 3 bases and 0 bases respectively, with 17 bases between them. CDR1 and CDR2 (germline): SGHRS, YFSETQ. The CDR3 length is 17 residues. In nucleotides, the CDR3 is TGCGCCAGCAGCTCCTCCACAGGGAAGGCTAGCACAGATACGCAGTATTTT. Translated, it gives CASSSSTGKASTDTQYF.